Below, 21 T cell receptor beta chains from the same sample are listed, as sequenced in a study of blood T cells in healthy people across ages. Primers used in a second PCR of roughly 6 to 11 cycles were a sample-barcoded 5' primer and a J-beta primer mix. MiXCR was run by TCRdb on the 5' RACE reads, yielding one entry per CDR3 protein. The sample lists 600,000 to 800,000 distinct CDR3 sequences; around a fifth were seen once. The sample was blood. These receptor sequences come from a man between 70 and 80 years old in good health.

This clonotype was recorded a few times. The genes are TRBV2 and TRBJ1-2; 8 nucleotides agree with TRBD1. Trimming took 1 base from V and 7 from J; bases not matched to a gene: 5. CDR3 size: 14 residues. CDR1 is SNHLY, CDR2 FYNNEI, per germline. For the CDR3, the DNA is TGTGCCAGCAGTGAAGGGCAGGGGGCGCGTGGCTACACCTTC. Translation: CASSEGQGARGYTF.

This clonotype showed up many times. The junction departs from germline at one end; a sequencing error may be responsible. J is TRBJ2-1 and V is TRBV4-1; 10 bases match TRBD2. The germline V gene has CDR1 MGHRA and CDR2 YSYEKL. The CDR3 spans 15 residues. The CDR3 reads CASSQGLAVYNEQFF. As DNA, the CDR3 is TGTGCCAGCAGCCAAGGACTAGCGGTCTACAATGAGCAGTTCTTC.

This clonotype has a count of ten or more. Here the CDR3 DNA reads TGTGCCAGCAGCCCACCAGTTCGGACTGAAGCTTTCTTT. Protein: CASSPPVRTEAFF. V gene TRBV28 combines with J gene TRBJ1-1; D is ambiguous. The germline V gene has CDR1 MDHEN and CDR2 SYDVKM. Trimming left V 6 bases short and J 5 bases short, with 13 bases between. The CDR3 length is 13 residues.

As for this clonotype: This may arise from a read error, as a much more abundant clone is one base away. This chain uses TRBV4-3 with TRBJ1-1; D remains unclear. V lost 4 bases to trimming and J lost 0 bases, with 15 bases between them. CDR1 is LGHNA, CDR2 YSLEER, per germline. This CDR3 has 16 amino acids. The CDR3 region has the DNA TGCGCCAGCAGCCTGGTCTGGAGGCCTATGAACACTGAAGCTTTCTTT. It yields the protein CASSLVWRPMNTEAFF.

For the CDR3, the DNA is TGTGCCAGCAGCCTTTTTGGGGACGGAGGCGAAGCTTTCTTT. It is translated as CASSLFGDGGEAFF. The V and J genes are TRBV12-3 or TRBV12-4 and TRBJ1-1; tentative D call: TRBD1 (5 bases). The CDR3 runs 14 residues. The germline V and J ends were trimmed by 6 bases and 8 bases, with 19 bases remaining between them.

The chain carries TRBV6-2 or TRBV6-3 and TRBJ2-7, with TRBD2 matching 8 bases. Germline V lookup: CDR1 MNHEY, CDR2 SVGEGT. This CDR3 spans 16 amino acids. The V gene end was trimmed by 8 bases and the J gene end by 2 bases; junction bases not matched to a gene: 14. The CDR3 DNA reads TGTGCCAGCTTTTCTCGGAGGGTAGCGGGAACCTACGAGCAGTACTTC. Amino acid sequence: CASFSRRVAGTYEQYF.

V gene TRBV7-9 combines with J gene TRBJ2-3, with no clear D. The V gene lost 5 bases and the J gene lost 7 bases, with 22 bases spanning the gap. This CDR3 is 16 amino acids long. Germline V gene lookup returns CDR1 SEHNR and CDR2 FQNEAQ (reference sequence). The CDR3 protein is CASSPSLRAIGYTQYF. The DNA of the CDR3 is TGTGCCAGCAGCCCCAGCTTACGGGCGATCGGCTATACGCAGTATTTT.

This clonotype showed up many times. The chain employs TRBV4-1 and TRBJ2-4; tentative D call: TRBD1 (5 bases). The CDR3 has 15 residues. V was trimmed by 1 base and J by 6 bases, leaving 13 bases between them. Germline CDR1 MGHRA, CDR2 YSYEKL. Here the CDR3 reads CASSQGGPPGNIQYF. CDR3 bases: TGCGCCAGCAGCCAAGGGGGCCCTCCGGGAAACATTCAGTACTTC.

This clonotype was detected many times. The chain is built from TRBV3-1 and TRBJ2-1, with D hard to call. The CDR3 covers 12 residues. V was clipped by 1 base and J by 7 bases, with 5 bases between them. Germline V gives CDR1 LGHDT, CDR2 YNNKEL (reference sequence). Here the CDR3 reads CASSQGLNEQFF. CDR3 DNA: TGTGCCAGCAGCCAAGGGTTGAATGAGCAGTTCTTC.

The chain recombines TRBV19 with TRBJ2-3, with TRBD2 as a possible D gene (5 bases). V was shortened by 5 bases and J by 7 bases, with 22 bases between the two germline ends. CDR1 LNHDA and CDR2 SQIVND come from the germline V gene (reference sequence). The CDR3 is 16 residues long. CDR3 bases: TGTGCCAGTAGTCGTGGACTGATGGTTGGTCAAAATACGCAGTATTTT. Protein product: CASSRGLMVGQNTQYF.

V and J are TRBV6-5 and TRBJ2-1; a weak D match, TRBD2 (5 bases). Germline CDR1 reads MNHEY; CDR2 reads SVGAGI. CDR3 size: 15 residues. Trimming cost V 4 bases and J 4 bases, with 14 bases left between them. CDR3 in amino acids: CASSWTGGRYNEQFF. As DNA, the CDR3 is TGTGCCAGCAGTTGGACTGGCGGACGTTACAATGAGCAGTTCTTC.

This rearrangement joins TRBV28 to TRBJ2-5; D may be TRBD1 (6 bases). The better agreement between TRBJ2-1 and the DNA end casts doubt on the J call. From germline, CDR1 is MDHEN and CDR2 SYDVKM. The CDR3 consists of 12 residues. The CDR3 nucleotides read TGTGCCAGCAGTTCTGACAGGAACAATCAGTTCTTC. Its translation is CASSSDRNNQFF.

This chain uses TRBV3-1 with TRBJ2-2, with TRBD1 as a possible D gene (5 bases). Trimming took 8 bases from V and 4 from J, leaving 11 bases between them. Germline lookup yields CDR1 LGHDT and CDR2 YNNKEL (reference sequence). This CDR3 comprises 13 residues. The DNA of the CDR3 is TGTGCCAGCGCTGGGGCCGGCACCGGGGAGCTGTTTTTT. Residues: CASAGAGTGELFF.

The CDR3 DNA reads TGTGCCACGCAACAGGGGGCCAAAGAGACCCAGTACTTC. This gives the protein CATQQGAKETQYF. The rearrangement uses TRBV5-6 and TRBJ2-5; 9 bases map to TRBD1. Germline V lookup: CDR1 SGHDT, CDR2 YYEEEE. The CDR3 totals 13 residues. With 9 bases clipped from V and 3 bases from J, the junction kept 6 bases outside the gene matches.

The V gene is TRBV4-1, the J gene TRBJ1-3; D may be TRBD1 (5 bases). Germline V gene lookup returns CDR1 MGHRA and CDR2 YSYEKL. The CDR3 spans 15 residues. V lost 1 base and J lost 4, with 11 bases in between. The CDR3 nucleotides are TGCGCCAGCAGCCAAGCGGGACTCCAAGGAAACACCATATATTTT. Translation gives CASSQAGLQGNTIYF.

This clonotype showed up just a few times. This chain uses TRBV7-9 with TRBJ2-5; 9 positions match TRBD1. The germline V gene encodes CDR1 SEHNR and CDR2 FQNEAQ (reference sequence). The trim removed 5 bases at V and 4 bases at J, leaving 5 bases unmatched. This CDR3 has 14 amino acids. Written as DNA, the CDR3 is TGTGCCAGCAGCCAAACAGGGGGCGGAGAGACCCAGTACTTC. Translating gives CASSQTGGGETQYF.

The genes are TRBV13 and TRBJ2-5; 7 nucleotides line up with TRBD1. The V gene's germline CDR1 is PRHDT and CDR2 FYEKMQ (reference sequence). V was pared by 0 bases and J by 5 bases, with 9 bases of the junction left unmatched. There are 16 residues in the CDR3. The CDR3 sequence: CASSLGLVTGRETQYF. For the CDR3, the DNA is TGTGCCAGCAGCTTAGGCCTGGTGACAGGGCGGGAGACCCAGTACTTC. Looking up the rest from reference TRBV13 and TRBJ2-5 gives the full variable domain: AAGVIQSPRHLIKEKRETATLKCYPIPRHDTVYWYQQGPGQDPQFLISFYEKMQSDKGSIPDRFSAQQFSDYHSELNMSSLELGDSALYFCASSLGLVTGRETQYFGPGTRLLVL.

In this sample, this clonotype turned up many times. The chain couples TRBV5-1 to TRBJ1-4; 7 bases map to TRBD1. Germline V gene data show CDR1 as SGHRS and CDR2 as YFSETQ. The V segment lost 2 bases and the J segment 5 bases; nucleotides outside the gene matches: 6. This CDR3 region has 15 residues. CDR3 bases: TGCGCCAGCAGCTTACACCGGGACAGAAATGAAAAACTGTTTTTT. Protein: CASSLHRDRNEKLFF.

This clonotype was recorded a few times. The rearrangement uses TRBV6-1 and TRBJ1-2; D not certain. V was pared by 8 bases and J by 0 bases, with 10 bases between. Germline CDR1 reads MNHNS; CDR2 reads SASEGT. CDR3 length: 13 residues. CDR3 residues: CASVNSPNYGYTF. As DNA, the CDR3 is TGTGCCAGCGTGAACAGTCCTAACTATGGCTACACCTTC.

This clonotype was detected a few times. This chain joins TRBV7-8 and TRBJ2-1; D might be TRBD1 (7 bases). The last part of the DNA fits TRBJ2-5 better; the J call may be wrong. Germline V gene sequence: CDR1 SGHVS, CDR2 FQNEAQ. The CDR3 has 15 amino acids. CDR3 loop: CASRHPRGAFETQYF. CDR3 coding DNA: TGTGCCAGCAGACATCCCAGGGGGGCGTTTGAGACCCAGTACTTC.

J is TRBJ2-2 and V is TRBV21-1; TRBD2 reflects the table's D call only, with no check against the DNA. TRBV21-1 is reported as a pseudogene. The CDR3 loop spans 16 amino acids. CDR3 sequence (DNA): TGTGCCAGCAGCAAAATAGCGGGAGTAAATTCCGGGGAGCTGTTTTTT. Protein sequence: CASSKIAGVNSGELFF.